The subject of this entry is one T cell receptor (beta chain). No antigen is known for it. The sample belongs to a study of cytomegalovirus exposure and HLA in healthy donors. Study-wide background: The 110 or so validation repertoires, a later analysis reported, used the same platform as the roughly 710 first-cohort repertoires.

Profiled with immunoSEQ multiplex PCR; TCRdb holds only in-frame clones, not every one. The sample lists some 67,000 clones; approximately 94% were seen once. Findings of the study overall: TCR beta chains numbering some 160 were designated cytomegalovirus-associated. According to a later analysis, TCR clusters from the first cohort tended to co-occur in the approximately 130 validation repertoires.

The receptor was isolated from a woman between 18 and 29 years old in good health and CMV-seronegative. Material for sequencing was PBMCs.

As DNA, the CDR3 is TGTGCCAGCAGCTCTCGAACACCGCAGTTCTTC. As protein: CASSSRTPQFF. The rearrangement links TRBV25-1 to TRBJ2-1; D is uncertain. Germline values: CDR1 MGHDK, CDR2 SYGVNS. This CDR3 spans 11 amino acids. The ends were cut back, 6 bases at V and 12 bases at J, with 12 bases in the middle.